This entry describes one T cell receptor beta chain. The V gene's germline CDR1 is MNHEY and CDR2 SMNVEV (reference sequence). V was pared by 1 base and J by 6 bases, with 18 bases between. This CDR3 is 17 amino acids long. A fixed DNA input of about 350 ng was used per bulk PBMC sample. Assay used: immunoSEQ multiplex PCR; TCRdb lists only in-frame clones, some missing. The sample holds approximately 17,000 clones; about nine tenths are singletons and the top ten take less than 2%. The sample is drawn from a study of blood T cell dynamics during melanoma immunotherapy. Study as a whole: Patients with metastatic melanoma got pembrolizumab or nivolumab-ipilimumab as first-line care.

This sample's time point: pre-treatment baseline. One draw preceded checkpoint blockade; another followed its first cycle at week 3. The starting material was blood, obtained from a patient treated with checkpoint blockade. This TCR was sampled from a human donor with melanoma. The J gene is TRBJ2-2, the V gene TRBV27; TRBD1 is a possible D gene (8 bases). In DNA, the CDR3 is TGTGCCAGCAGTTTATGGGAGGGACAGGTCATCCCCGGGGAGCTGTTTTTT. This encodes CASSLWEGQVIPGELFF.